These T cell receptor beta chains were read from a single sample in a study of T cell responses to AZD1222 COVID-19 vaccine. Some clones are missing from TCRdb's copy, which holds only in-frame ones; the method was immunoSEQ multiplex PCR. The data show 150,000 to 200,000 clones, with about 83% seen just once and around 1.1% held by the top ten. This specimen was peripheral blood, taken 28 days after the second AZD1222 dose. These receptor sequences come from an adult who received the AZD1222 COVID-19 vaccine. CDR3s include the opening cysteine and the closing phenylalanine or tryptophan. A D gene is named only where the DNA matches it firmly. Clone size is given for some rows only: seen once, a few or many times, or a class if the clone is expanded.

v_call	clone_size	d_call	j_call	cdr3_aa	cdr3_nt
TRBV2	.	TRBD1	TRBJ2-1	CASSVRQGGSEQFF	TGTGCCAGCAGTGTGAGACAGGGTGGCAGTGAGCAGTTCTTC
TRBV19	.	TRBD1	TRBJ1-4	CASSTTQGGATNEKLFF	TGTGCCAGTAGTACAACCCAGGGGGGTGCAACTAATGAAAAACTGTTTTTT
TRBV5-1	.	.	TRBJ1-1	CASGRGAGYTEAFF	TGCGCCAGCGGCAGAGGGGCAGGGTACACTGAAGCTTTCTTT
TRBV6-5	.	.	TRBJ1-5	CASKGSNQPQHF	TGTGCCAGCAAGGGTAGCAATCAGCCCCAGCATTTT
TRBV7-9	.	.	TRBJ1-1	CASSSLGGVEAFF	TGTGCCAGCAGCTCACTGGGGGGCGTTGAAGCTTTCTTT
TRBV4-1	.	TRBD1	TRBJ1-1	CASSQEPGQGAPEAFF	TGCGCCAGCAGCCAAGAACCGGGACAGGGGGCTCCTGAAGCTTTCTTT
TRBV4-2	.	.	TRBJ1-2	CASSPGGNYGYTF	TGTGCCAGCAGCCCGGGGGGGAACTATGGCTACACCTTC
TRBV4-1	.	.	TRBJ2-5	CASSRGRSETQYF	TGCGCCAGCAGCCGGGGGCGGTCGGAGACCCAGTACTTC
TRBV7-8	few	.	TRBJ2-5	CASSLFREETQYF	TGTGCCAGCAGCTTATTCCGAGAAGAGACCCAGTACTTC
TRBV15	.	.	TRBJ1-2	CATSRDMNSQGRGYTF	TGTGCCACCAGCAGAGATATGAATTCCCAGGGACGGGGCTACACCTTC
TRBV9	once	TRBD2	TRBJ2-3	CASSLLGLAGTDTQYF	TGTGCCAGCAGCCTTCTTGGACTAGCGGGAACAGATACGCAGTATTTT
TRBV1	once	.	TRBJ2-3	CTSSCSRGGQTDTQYF	TGCACCAGCAGCTGCTCGCGGGGGGGCCAGACAGATACGCAGTATTTT
TRBV7-6	.	TRBD1	TRBJ2-1	CASSITGAGSYNEQFF	TGTGCCAGCAGCATAACAGGGGCTGGGTCCTACAATGAGCAGTTCTTC
TRBV11-2	few	.	TRBJ2-6	CASSLELVGANVLTF	TGTGCCAGCAGCTTAGAACTAGTTGGGGCCAACGTCCTGACTTTC
TRBV7-8	.	.	TRBJ2-1	CASSHPPPVGNEQFF	TGTGCCAGCAGCCATCCCCCCCCGGTGGGAAATGAGCAGTTCTTC
TRBV11-1	.	TRBD1	TRBJ1-4	CASTGTAAEKLFF	TGTGCCAGCACCGGGACAGCTGCTGAAAAACTGTTTTTT
TRBV18	.	TRBD2	TRBJ2-1	CASSPPRGGINEQFF	TGTGCCAGCTCACCACCGCGGGGGGGAATTAATGAGCAGTTCTTC
TRBV29-1	.	TRBD1	TRBJ2-7	CSAQGGQGSGTYEQYF	TGCAGCGCCCAAGGGGGACAGGGTTCAGGGACCTACGAGCAGTACTTC
TRBV5-5	few	.	TRBJ1-2	CASSLDRGVSASGGYTF	TGTGCCAGCAGCTTGGATAGAGGGGTTTCTGCTTCGGGTGGCTACACCTTC
TRBV9	few	.	TRBJ2-2	CASSVPRGQVNTGELFF	TGTGCCAGCAGCGTCCCCCGGGGGCAGGTTAACACCGGGGAGCTGTTTTTT
TRBV6-1	.	.	TRBJ1-2	CASSEPGQNYGYTF	TGTGCCAGCAGTGAACCAGGACAAAACTATGGCTACACCTTC
TRBV12-5	.	TRBD1	TRBJ2-7	CASGPAWGTGKSYEQYF	TGTGCTAGTGGCCCCGCATGGGGGACAGGAAAATCCTACGAGCAGTACTTC
TRBV7-2	.	TRBD2	TRBJ2-5	CASSLSSGGAKTQYF	TGTGCCAGCAGCTTAAGTAGCGGGGGGGCGAAGACCCAGTACTTC
TRBV27	.	TRBD1	TRBJ2-2	CASRYRGLNTGELFF	TGTGCCAGCAGATACAGGGGGCTGAACACCGGGGAGCTGTTTTTT
TRBV19	.	.	TRBJ1-2	CASSRGQRVSGYTF	TGTGCCAGTAGTAGGGGTCAGAGGGTGAGTGGCTACACCTTC
TRBV3-1/TRBV3-2	.	.	TRBJ2-7	CASSQGGESYEQYF	TGTGCCAGCAGCCAAGGCGGAGAGAGTTACGAGCAGTACTTC
TRBV2	.	TRBD1	TRBJ1-3	CASGYGTGVSGNTIYF	TGTGCCAGCGGGTATGGGACAGGCGTCTCTGGAAACACCATATATTTT
TRBV7-2	.	.	TRBJ1-4	CASSLATNEKLFF	TGTGCCAGCAGCTTAGCAACTAATGAAAAACTGTTTTTT
TRBV6-5	once	TRBD2	TRBJ2-3	CASSQRGGLVDTQYF	TGTGCCAGCAGTCAGCGGGGGGGCCTGGTAGATACGCAGTATTTT
TRBV4-2	.	.	TRBJ1-2	CASSQGSVRDYGYTF	TGTGCCAGCAGCCAAGGCTCAGTCAGGGACTATGGCTACACCTTC
TRBV2	.	TRBD2	TRBJ2-7	CASISGPSGTSNREQYF	TGTGCCAGCATTTCCGGACCATCCGGGACTAGCAACCGCGAGCAGTACTTC
TRBV9	.	.	TRBJ1-1	CASSVGGGWTEAFF	TGTGCCAGCAGCGTAGGGGGAGGGTGGACTGAAGCTTTCTTT
TRBV5-4	.	.	TRBJ2-5	CASSLFHTRFETQYF	TGTGCCAGCAGCTTGTTTCACACACGCTTCGAGACCCAGTACTTC
TRBV7-6	.	TRBD2	TRBJ2-3	CASSLSAGVTDTQYF	TGTGCCAGCAGCTTAAGTGCGGGGGTTACAGATACGCAGTATTTT
TRBV5-1	.	.	TRBJ1-6	CASSLVGGINSPLHF	TGCGCCAGCAGCTTGGTTGGAGGGATTAATTCACCCCTCCACTTT
TRBV23-1	.	TRBD1	TRBJ1-1	CASSQSGLPDRGDEAFF	TGCGCCAGCAGTCAATCGGGGCTACCGGACAGGGGCGATGAAGCTTTCTTT
TRBV7-8	once	.	TRBJ1-2	CASSLVGRQEGGYTF	TGTGCCAGCAGCTTAGTTGGTCGACAGGAAGGGGGCTACACCTTC
TRBV30	.	.	TRBJ1-1	CAWGSLAEDNTEAFF	TGTGCCTGGGGAAGTCTGGCAGAAGATAACACTGAAGCTTTCTTT
TRBV6-5	.	TRBD2	TRBJ2-3	CASSYSGAPTDTQYF	TGTGCCAGCAGTTACAGCGGGGCCCCCACAGATACGCAGTATTTT
TRBV6-5	.	.	TRBJ1-1	CASSAENTEAFF	TGTGCCAGCAGCGCAGAGAACACTGAAGCTTTCTTT
TRBV5-4	.	.	TRBJ2-3	CASSFTGGEASTDTQYF	TGTGCCAGCAGCTTTACTGGGGGAGAAGCTAGCACAGATACGCAGTATTTT
TRBV4-2	.	TRBD2	TRBJ2-5	CASSHKLAPEETQYF	TGTGCCAGCAGCCACAAACTAGCGCCCGAAGAGACCCAGTACTTC
TRBV5-4	.	TRBD2	TRBJ2-3	CASRTQSGAVDTQYF	TGTGCCAGCAGAACCCAGAGCGGGGCAGTAGATACGCAGTATTTT
TRBV6-5	.	.	TRBJ1-1	CASSLQGWTEAFF	TGTGCCAGCAGTCTACAGGGATGGACTGAAGCTTTCTTT
TRBV5-8	.	.	TRBJ1-1	CASSLTGSTFF	TGTGCCAGCAGCTTAACAGGGTCAACTTTCTTT
TRBV27	.	.	TRBJ1-1	CASKSLQRGNTEAFF	TGTGCCAGCAAAAGTCTCCAAAGGGGGAACACTGAAGCTTTCTTT
TRBV7-8	.	TRBD1	TRBJ2-5	CASGRLMTGGKETQYF	TGTGCCAGCGGACGGTTGATGACAGGGGGCAAGGAGACCCAGTACTTC
TRBV4-1	.	.	TRBJ1-4	CASSQGWAGDEKLFF	TGCGCCAGCAGCCAAGGTTGGGCAGGGGATGAAAAACTGTTTTTT
TRBV2	.	.	TRBJ1-1	CASSESPGLNTEAFF	TGTGCCAGCAGTGAAAGCCCGGGGTTGAACACTGAAGCTTTCTTT
TRBV4-3	.	.	TRBJ1-1	CASSQEGSWPNTEAFF	TGCGCCAGCAGCCAAGAGGGCAGTTGGCCGAACACTGAAGCTTTCTTT
TRBV9	.	TRBD2	TRBJ2-3	CASSVPGLAGGPGDTQYF	TGTGCCAGCAGCGTCCCGGGACTAGCGGGGGGGCCCGGGGATACGCAGTATTTT
TRBV20-1	.	.	TRBJ2-7	CSASTAGPHGEQYF	TGCAGTGCTAGTACCGCCGGACCCCATGGGGAGCAGTACTTC
TRBV7-2	.	TRBD1	TRBJ1-2	CASSPGTGFDYGYTF	TGTGCCAGCAGCCCCGGGACAGGGTTCGACTATGGCTACACCTTC
TRBV6-1	few	.	TRBJ1-6	CASREGVFNSPLHF	TGTGCCAGCAGGGAAGGGGTTTTTAATTCACCCCTCCACTTT
TRBV2	.	.	TRBJ2-5	CASSSGPVTRKKTQYF	TGTGCCAGCAGTTCCGGGCCCGTGACGCGGAAGAAGACCCAGTACTTC